The 20 T cell receptor beta chains in this list originate from one sample, sequenced in a study of blood T cell repertoires in COVID-19. The data were produced by immunoSEQ multiplex PCR, yet TCRdb's version contains in-frame clones alone and is incomplete. The data hold some 160,000 clones, with about 82% observed a single time. Source material: peripheral blood. The receptors come from a man between 65 and 85 years old with active or convalescent COVID-19.

The chain carries TRBV5-1 and TRBJ1-2; TRBD1 aligns across 8 bases. The length of the CDR3 is 14 residues. Losses at the gene ends were 4 bases for V and 8 bases for J; bases not matched to a gene: 10. Germline V CDR1 and CDR2: SGHRS, YFSETQ. DNA for the CDR3: TGCGCCAGCAGCCCTAACGTACAGGGGGACGGCTACACCTTC. Its protein product is CASSPNVQGDGYTF.

The CDR3 sequence is CASSLYREGQPQHF. The DNA for the CDR3 is TGTGCCAGCAGTTTATACAGGGAAGGACAGCCCCAGCATTTT. This chain connects TRBV28 to TRBJ1-5, with a weak D call TRBD1 (6 bases). The CDR3 extends over 14 amino acids. The V gene's germline CDR1 is MDHEN and CDR2 SYDVKM. The V and J ends lost 1 base and 7 bases respectively, with 11 bases between them.

The chain recombines TRBV19 with TRBJ2-1, with D possibly matching TRBD2 (5 bases). Trimming left V 0 bases short and J 0 bases short, with 18 bases between. The CDR3 covers 19 residues. Germline V gene data show CDR1 as LNHDA and CDR2 as SQIVND (reference sequence). The CDR3 protein is CASSIEDGVVLSSYNEQFF. In DNA, the CDR3 is TGTGCCAGTAGTATAGAGGACGGGGTCGTCTTAAGCTCCTACAATGAGCAGTTCTTC.

This clone was counted a few times. The gene calls are TRBV28 and TRBJ2-7; 11 positions agree with TRBD1. With V trimmed by 4 bases and J by 3 bases, 5 bases remained unmatched. Germline CDR1 is MDHEN and CDR2 is SYDVKM. The CDR3 covers 15 residues. Here the CDR3 reads CASSSGQGGNYEQYF. DNA for the CDR3: TGTGCCAGCAGTTCGGGACAGGGGGGAAACTACGAGCAGTACTTC.

This clone was counted between two and nine times. V and J are TRBV5-1 and TRBJ1-4; 7 bases line up with TRBD1. Trimming cost V 3 bases and J 0 bases; bases outside gene matches: 5. Germline CDR1 reads SGHRS; CDR2 reads YFSETQ. The length of the CDR3 is 16 residues. This CDR3 is CASSWGQLATNEKLFF. In DNA, the CDR3 is TGCGCCAGCAGCTGGGGACAGCTTGCAACTAATGAAAAACTGTTTTTT.

The chain is built from TRBV30 and TRBJ1-2; 9 bases fit TRBD1. CDR1 and CDR2 from the germline V gene are GTSNPN and SVGIG (reference sequence). CDR3 size: 13 residues. V lost 3 bases to trimming and J lost 7 bases; unmatched junction nucleotides: 6. The CDR3 nucleotides are TGTGCCTGGAGCGCCTCGGGACAGGGTGGCTACACCTTC. Its protein product is CAWSASGQGGYTF.

This sequence joins TRBV5-6 and TRBJ2-5; 8 nucleotides align to TRBD2. CDR3 length equals 18 residues. CDR1 and CDR2 from the germline V gene are SGHDT and YYEEEE. Unmatched junction bases numbered 13, after V lost 0 bases and J lost 3 bases. CDR3 protein: CASSLGRRAGEGKETQYF. In DNA form, the CDR3 reads TGTGCCAGCAGCTTGGGAAGGCGAGCGGGAGAGGGGAAAGAGACCCAGTACTTC.

This CDR3 is CAWRVKGMETQYF. The DNA for the CDR3 is TGTGCCTGGAGGGTTAAGGGGATGGAGACCCAGTACTTC. The chain recombines TRBV30 with TRBJ2-5; D is perhaps TRBD1 (5 bases). Trimming took 3 bases from V and 5 from J, leaving 13 bases between them. Germline V gives CDR1 GTSNPN, CDR2 SVGIG (reference sequence). The CDR3 is made up of 13 amino acids.

J is TRBJ2-1 and V is TRBV7-6; 7 nucleotides align to TRBD2. The V segment lost 6 bases and the J segment 6 bases; nucleotides outside the gene matches: 5. Germline V gene data show CDR1 as SGHVS and CDR2 as FNYEAQ. The CDR3 is made up of 13 amino acids. CDR3: CASSIAGSNEQFF. CDR3 sequence (DNA): TGTGCCAGCAGTATAGCGGGTAGCAATGAGCAGTTCTTC.

This clone was picked up a small number of times. This sequence joins TRBV18 and TRBJ1-2; 7 nucleotides match TRBD1. V lost 3 bases and J lost 4; bases outside the gene matches: 5. Germline V lookup: CDR1 KGHSH, CDR2 LQKENI. The CDR3 contains 14 residues. The CDR3 is CASSPNRGGYGYTF. The CDR3 DNA follows: TGTGCCAGCTCACCTAACAGGGGTGGCTATGGCTACACCTTC.

The J gene is TRBJ1-3, the V gene TRBV6-5; no clear D. The CDR3 extends over 14 amino acids. The germline V and J ends were trimmed by 8 bases and 0 bases, with 11 bases remaining between them. The germline V gene encodes CDR1 MNHEY and CDR2 SVGAGI. The CDR3 is CASQGDLSGNTIYF. In DNA, the CDR3 is TGTGCCAGCCAAGGAGATCTCTCTGGAAACACCATATATTTT.

As regards this clone: One end of the junction is discordant with germline, which a read error may explain. V usage is TRBV7-7 and J usage is TRBJ2-2; D remains ambiguous. The CDR3 runs to 14 residues. CDR1 is SSHAT and CDR2 is FNYEAQ in the germline V gene (reference sequence). CDR3 nucleotides: TGTGCTAGCAGCCCAACAGTGAACACCGGGGAGCTGTTTTTT. Protein product: CASSPTVNTGELFF.

This sequence joins TRBV24-1 and TRBJ2-7; tentatively, D is TRBD1 (6 bases). This CDR3 has 12 amino acids. CDR1 and CDR2 (germline): KGHDR, SFDVKD. V gave up 2 bases and J gave up 8 bases, with 9 bases separating them. CDR3 sequence (DNA): TGTGCCACCAGTGATTGGCAGGGGCAGCAGTACTTC. Its translation: CATSDWQGQQYF.

This clone was detected a few times. V usage is TRBV6-1 and J usage is TRBJ1-5, with TRBD1 as a possible D gene (5 bases). Germline values: CDR1 MNHNS, CDR2 SASEGT. This CDR3 has 15 amino acids. Trimming removed 2 bases at V and 3 bases at J, with 11 bases between. The CDR3 DNA reads as TGTGCCAGCAGTGAAACTTGGGGGGACAATCAGCCCCAGCATTTT. Its protein product is CASSETWGDNQPQHF.

A remark on this clone: A single base separates this from a much larger clone, so it may be a read error. The V and J genes are TRBV12-3 or TRBV12-4 and TRBJ1-1, with D hard to call. Trimming stripped 3 bases from V and 1 base from J, with 6 bases between. The CDR3 runs to 13 residues. CDR3 sequence (DNA): TGTGCCAGCAGTTTTACACAGAACACTGAAGCTTTCTTT. It codes for CASSFTQNTEAFF.

V usage is TRBV29-1 and J usage is TRBJ2-7; the D is unclear. Trimming pared 5 bases from V and 1 base from J, leaving 9 bases between. This CDR3 is built from 12 residues. Germline V CDR1 and CDR2: SQVTM, ANQGSEA. This chain's CDR3 is CSVLSWSYEQYF. Here the CDR3 DNA reads TGCAGCGTTTTGAGCTGGTCCTACGAGCAGTACTTC.

The chain joins TRBV15 to TRBJ2-7; possibly TRBD2 for D (6 bases). Trimming stripped 8 bases from V and 6 bases from J, with 23 bases between. From germline, CDR1 is LNHNV and CDR2 YYDKDF (reference sequence). The CDR3 extends over 15 amino acids. CDR3 sequence reads: CATVRFLGSGGEQYF. Written as DNA, the CDR3 is TGTGCCACCGTACGTTTCCTCGGGTCCGGGGGCGAGCAGTACTTC. Complete variable domain (other parts from reference TRBV15 and TRBJ2-7): DAMVIQNPRYQVTQFGKPVTLSCSQTLNHNVMYWYQQKSSQAPKLLFHYYDKDFNNEADTPDNFQSRRPNTSFCFLDIRSPGLGDTAMYLCATVRFLGSGGEQYFGPGTRLTVT.

Comments on this clone: Other DNA sequences from this sample encode an identical CDR3 as well. The J gene is TRBJ1-3, the V gene TRBV20-1, with unresolved D. Per the germline V gene, CDR1 is DFQATT and CDR2 is SNEGSKA (reference sequence). The V gene lost 3 bases and the J gene lost 5 bases, with 5 bases spanning the gap. The length of the CDR3 is 11 residues. CDR3 sequence: CSASLRNTIYF. CDR3 DNA sequence: TGCAGTGCTAGTCTCCGAAACACCATATATTTT.

The chain combines TRBV5-1 with TRBJ2-5; 9 nucleotides line up with TRBD1. The CDR3 length is 14 residues. Trimming removed 4 bases from V and 5 bases from J; junction bases left unmatched: 6. CDR1 is SGHRS, CDR2 YFSETQ, per germline. CDR3 coding DNA: TGCGCCAGCAGCCCGGGACAGGGTTGGGAGACCCAGTACTTC. Amino acid sequence: CASSPGQGWETQYF.

Of note for this clone: It is unclear where the CDR3 begins or ends on the DNA, so no DNA is shown, and the CDR3 is as TCRdb lists it. V usage is TRBV5-6 and J usage is TRBJ2-4; TRBD1 is taken as the D call from the table, unchecked against the DNA. Including both end residues, the CDR3 is 14 amino acids long. The germline V gene encodes CDR1 SGHDT and CDR2 YYEEEE. Here the CDR3 reads CASSVGQGIEVVFF.